These 12 T cell receptor beta chains share one sample of origin, sequenced in a study of CD8 T cells in Susac syndrome. Roughly 0.45 to 1 ug RNA was reverse transcribed with random hexamers. TCRdb re-called the immunoSEQ multiplex PCR reads through MiXCR, storing one row per CDR3 protein. The data contain about 210,000 distinct CDR3 sequences, about 94% of them seen just once; the ten biggest clones take up 0.15%. Sequencing input: CD4+ T cells from PBMCs. Receptor source: a human donor with Susac syndrome.

This chain links TRBV28 with TRBJ2-5; D is unclear. This CDR3 has 13 residues. The V gene's germline CDR1 is MDHEN and CDR2 SYDVKM. Trimming stripped 2 bases from V and 0 bases from J, with 4 bases between. This CDR3 reads CASSLSHQETQYF. In DNA form, the CDR3 reads TGTGCCAGCAGTTTAAGTCACCAAGAGACCCAGTACTTC.

This clonotype was seen more than once but under ten times. This chain's CDR3 is CAWSPGTGNTDTQYF. CDR3 DNA sequence: TGTGCCTGGAGCCCCGGGACAGGAAACACAGATACGCAGTATTTT. The chain links TRBV30 to TRBJ2-3, with TRBD1 matching over 8 bases. The CDR3 extends over 15 amino acids. V lost 3 bases, J lost 2 bases, and 7 bases stayed unmatched. Looked up from germline, CDR1 is GTSNPN and CDR2 is SVGIG (reference sequence).

The rearrangement links TRBV5-6 to TRBJ1-1; D is unclear. Germline V gene data show CDR1 as SGHDT and CDR2 as YYEEEE. Between the trimmed V and J ends, which lost 2 bases and 0 bases, there was a span of 5 bases. CDR3 length: 13 residues. In DNA form, the CDR3 reads TGTGCCAGCAGCTTCGACCTGAACACTGAAGCTTTCTTT. Protein sequence: CASSFDLNTEAFF.

The chain employs TRBV5-1 and TRBJ2-1; the D call may be TRBD1 or TRBD2 (5 bases each). The CDR3 is 15 amino acids. Germline V gene data show CDR1 as SGHRS and CDR2 as YFSETQ. The ends were cut back, 0 bases at V and 2 bases at J, with 9 bases in the middle. The CDR3 is CASSLAGPAYNEQFF. CDR3 sequence (DNA): TGCGCCAGCAGCTTGGCGGGGCCGGCCTACAATGAGCAGTTCTTC.

The chain links TRBV28 to TRBJ2-1; D may be TRBD1 or TRBD2 (5 bases each). V was shortened by 7 bases and J by 0 bases, with 10 bases between the two germline ends. Germline CDR1 MDHEN, CDR2 SYDVKM. The CDR3 consists of 14 residues. This chain's CDR3 is CASIGGSSYNEQFF. In nucleotides, the CDR3 is TGTGCCAGCATTGGGGGAAGCTCCTACAATGAGCAGTTCTTC.

J is TRBJ1-2 and V is TRBV30, with D unclear. The CDR3 totals 13 residues. Between the trimmed V and J ends, which lost 1 base and 6 bases, there was a span of 12 bases. Germline V gives CDR1 GTSNPN, CDR2 SVGIG (reference sequence). CDR3 in amino acids: CAWSGIPGDGYTF. In DNA form, the CDR3 reads TGTGCCTGGAGTGGAATACCCGGCGATGGCTACACCTTC. The full variable domain, rest sourced from reference TRBV30 and TRBJ1-2, is SQTIHQWPATLVQPVGSPLSLECTVEGTSNPNLYWYRQAAGRGLQLLFYSVGIGQISSEVPQNLSASRPQDRQFILSSKKLLLSDSGFYLCAWSGIPGDGYTFGSGTRLTVV.

This chain links TRBV28 with TRBJ1-1; no clear D gene. The germline CDR1 and CDR2 sequences are MDHEN and SYDVKM. The CDR3 consists of 12 residues. V lost 7 bases, J lost 1 base, and 7 bases lay in between. The CDR3 spells CASTVGNTEAFF. CDR3 coding DNA: TGTGCCAGCACCGTTGGGAACACTGAAGCTTTCTTT.

The J gene is TRBJ1-4, the V gene TRBV19; D is undetermined. CDR1 and CDR2 (germline): LNHDA, SQIVND (reference sequence). Trimming took off 7 bases at V and 7 bases at J, with 16 bases between the two ends. This CDR3 comprises 14 residues. Here the CDR3 reads CASNGHAAGEKLFF. The CDR3 coding sequence is TGTGCCAGTAATGGCCATGCCGCGGGTGAAAAACTGTTTTTT. The complete variable domain, with remaining parts taken from reference TRBV19 and TRBJ1-4, reads DGGITQSPKYLFRKEGQNVTLSCEQNLNHDAMYWYRQDPGQGLRLIYYSQIVNDFQKGDIAEGYSVSREKKESFPLTVTSAQKNPTAFYLCASNGHAAGEKLFFGSGTQLSVL.

The count of this clonotype is one. The J gene is TRBJ2-2, the V gene TRBV4-1, with D uncertain. The CDR3 has 16 amino acids. Germline V CDR1 and CDR2: MGHRA, YSYEKL. The V end lost 3 bases, the J end lost 2 bases, and 13 bases lay between the germline ends. Here the CDR3 DNA reads TGCGCCAGCAGCCACCTGTTCGCCGGAAACACCGGGGAGCTGTTTTTT. Translation: CASSHLFAGNTGELFF.

This chain joins TRBV28 and TRBJ1-5; D ambiguous. Trimming left V 3 bases short and J 5 bases short, with 14 bases between. This CDR3 contains 15 residues. The germline CDR1 and CDR2 sequences are MDHEN and SYDVKM. The CDR3 DNA is TGTGCCAGCAGTTTGCCGAGTAGAGGTTATCAGCCCCAGCATTTT. It yields the protein CASSLPSRGYQPQHF.

CDR3 bases: TGTGCCACCAGTGATCCACAGAGCTACGAGCAGTACTTC. Protein sequence: CATSDPQSYEQYF. The rearrangement joins TRBV24-1 to TRBJ2-7, with D unresolved. Germline V CDR1 and CDR2: KGHDR, SFDVKD. V lost 3 bases and J lost 3, with 8 bases in between. The CDR3 loop spans 13 amino acids.

The chain combines TRBV9 with TRBJ2-3, with D possibly matching TRBD1 (6 bases). Germline V gene data show CDR1 as SGDLS and CDR2 as YYNGEE. The CDR3 totals 16 residues. Trimming took off 0 bases at V and 4 bases at J, with 15 bases between the two ends. CDR3 DNA sequence: TGTGCCAGCAGCGTAGTGGGGGCTTTCAGGGCAGATACGCAGTATTTT. This translates into CASSVVGAFRADTQYF.